Sequencing of this T cell receptor beta chain was carried out in a study of T cell repertoires in cytomegalovirus infection. Across the study: The study used recently identified HLA-C-restricted and well-studied HLA-B-restricted CMV epitopes. It can be stated that public TCR beta signatures indicated CMV infection as well as a matching HLA type. General observations from the study: Across the ex vivo response, the dominant clonotypes were HLA-C-restricted CMV-specific TCR beta clonotypes. Cumulated frequencies of public TCR beta families served to identify carriers of CMV plus the relevant HLA.

V lost 4 bases, J lost 0 bases, and 5 bases stayed unmatched. There are 15 residues in the CDR3. Germline CDR1 is SEHNR and CDR2 is FQNEAQ (reference sequence). This clonotype has at least ten counts. Its antigen is as yet unknown. TCRdb used MiXCR to reprocess the reads, holding one entry per CDR3 protein. The sample records about 920,000 distinct CDR3 sequences, approximately 31% being singletons. The rearrangement links TRBV7-9 to TRBJ2-5; 7 positions match TRBD1. The specimen comprised cultured CD8+ T cells from PBMCs, sampled from culture after CMV antigen stimulation. The TCR originated in a human donor in good health (CMV status not recorded). Some clones in this sample may be carry-over from other donors' samples. This CDR3 is CASSSAQGYQETQYF. The DNA of the CDR3 is TGTGCCAGCAGCTCAGCACAGGGGTACCAAGAGACCCAGTACTTC.